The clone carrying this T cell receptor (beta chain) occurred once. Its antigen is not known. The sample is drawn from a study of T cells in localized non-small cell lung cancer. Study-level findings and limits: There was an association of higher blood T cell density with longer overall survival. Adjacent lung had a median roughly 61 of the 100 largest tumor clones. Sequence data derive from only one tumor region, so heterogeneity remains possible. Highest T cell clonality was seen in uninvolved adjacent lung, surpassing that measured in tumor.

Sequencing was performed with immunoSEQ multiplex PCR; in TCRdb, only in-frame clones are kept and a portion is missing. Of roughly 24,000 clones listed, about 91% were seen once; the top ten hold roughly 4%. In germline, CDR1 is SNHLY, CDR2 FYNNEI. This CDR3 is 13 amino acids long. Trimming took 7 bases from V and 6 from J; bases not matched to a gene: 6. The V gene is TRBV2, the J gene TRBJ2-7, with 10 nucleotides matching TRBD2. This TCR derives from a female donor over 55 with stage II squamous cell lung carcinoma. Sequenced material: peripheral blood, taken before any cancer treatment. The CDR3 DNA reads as TGTGCCAGCACCCTAGCGGGAGTCTCCGAGCAGTACTTC. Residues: CASTLAGVSEQYF.